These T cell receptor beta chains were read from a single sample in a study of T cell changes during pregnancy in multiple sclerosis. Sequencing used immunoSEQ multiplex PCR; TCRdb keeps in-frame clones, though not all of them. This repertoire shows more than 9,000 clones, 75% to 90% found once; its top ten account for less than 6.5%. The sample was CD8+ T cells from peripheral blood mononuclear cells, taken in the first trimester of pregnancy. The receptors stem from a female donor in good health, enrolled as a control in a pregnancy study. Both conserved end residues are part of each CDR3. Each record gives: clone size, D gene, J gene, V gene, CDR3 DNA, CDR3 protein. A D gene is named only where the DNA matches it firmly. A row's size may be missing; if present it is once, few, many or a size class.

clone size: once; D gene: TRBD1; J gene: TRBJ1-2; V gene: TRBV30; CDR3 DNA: TGTGCCTGGGGGACAGGGGAGGAGGTTCGTGGCTACACCTTC; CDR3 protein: CAWGTGEEVRGYTF
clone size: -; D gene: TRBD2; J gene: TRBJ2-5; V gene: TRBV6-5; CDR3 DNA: TGTGCCAGCAGTTACTCCCAACCGACTAGCGGAGAGACCCAGTACTTC; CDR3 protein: CASSYSQPTSGETQYF
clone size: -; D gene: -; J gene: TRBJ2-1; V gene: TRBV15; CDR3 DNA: TGTGCCACCAGCATCCGGCGGGGGCATAACAATGAGCAGTTCTTC; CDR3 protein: CATSIRRGHNNEQFF
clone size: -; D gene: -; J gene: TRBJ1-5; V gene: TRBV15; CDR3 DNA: TGTGCCACCAGCAGAGATTTGCAGAGCAATCAGCCCCAGCATTTT; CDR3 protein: CATSRDLQSNQPQHF
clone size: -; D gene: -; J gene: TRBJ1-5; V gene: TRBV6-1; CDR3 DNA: TGTGCCAGCAACCTGGGGGGAAGCAATCAGCCCCAGCATTTT; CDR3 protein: CASNLGGSNQPQHF
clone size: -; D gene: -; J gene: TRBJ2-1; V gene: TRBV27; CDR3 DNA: TGTGCCAGCAGTGTCCCAATGGGGGGACACAATGAGCAGTTCTTC; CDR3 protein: CASSVPMGGHNEQFF
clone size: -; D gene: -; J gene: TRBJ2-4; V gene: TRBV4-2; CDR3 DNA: TGTGCCAGCAGCCAAGAGCCCTCATTGGTAACGGGGGAAAACATTCAGTACTTC; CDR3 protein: CASSQEPSLVTGENIQYF
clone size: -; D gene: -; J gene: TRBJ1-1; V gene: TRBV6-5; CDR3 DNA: TGTGCCAGCAGCATTCCCGGGGAGCACACTGAAGCTTTCTTT; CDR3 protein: CASSIPGEHTEAFF
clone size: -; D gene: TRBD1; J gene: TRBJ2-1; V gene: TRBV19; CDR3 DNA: TGTGCCAGTAGTATCCTACGGGACAGGGGGTACAATGAGCAGTTCTTC; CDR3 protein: CASSILRDRGYNEQFF
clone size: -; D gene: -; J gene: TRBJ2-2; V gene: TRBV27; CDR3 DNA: TGTGCCAGCAGTTTAATAACCGGGGAGCTGTTTTTT; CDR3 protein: CASSLITGELFF
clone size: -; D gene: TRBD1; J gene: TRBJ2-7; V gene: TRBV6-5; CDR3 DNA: TGTGCCAGCAGCTCCAGGGACAGGGGCTACGAGCAGTACTTC; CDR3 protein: CASSSRDRGYEQYF
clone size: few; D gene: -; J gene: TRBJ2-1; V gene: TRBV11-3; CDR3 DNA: TGTGCCAGCAGCTTAACACCCACGGGGATTGAGCAGTTCTTC; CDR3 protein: CASSLTPTGIEQFF
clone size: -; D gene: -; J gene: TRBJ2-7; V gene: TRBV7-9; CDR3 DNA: TGTGCCAGCAGCCCGACAAGGACCTACGAGCAGTACTTC; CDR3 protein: CASSPTRTYEQYF
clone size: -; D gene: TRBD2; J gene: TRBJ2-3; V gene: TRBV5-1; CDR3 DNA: TGCGCCAGCAGCTTGGTATTCTGGACTAGCGGGGGGGCAAATACGCAGTATTTT; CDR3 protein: CASSLVFWTSGGANTQYF
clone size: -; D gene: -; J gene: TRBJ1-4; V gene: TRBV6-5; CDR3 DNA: TGTGCCAGCAGCACCCCCGGGGCAGGGAGGGAAAAACTGTTTTTT; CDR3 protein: CASSTPGAGREKLFF
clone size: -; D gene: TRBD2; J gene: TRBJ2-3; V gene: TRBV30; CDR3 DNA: TGTGCCTGGAGTGGGGGACTAGCGGGGGGGGCCACAGATACGCAGTATTTT; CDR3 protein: CAWSGGLAGGATDTQYF
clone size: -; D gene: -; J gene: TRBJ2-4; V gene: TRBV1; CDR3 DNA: TGCACCAGCCCAGGGACTAGCGGAGGGCTAGCCAAAAACATTCAGTACTTC; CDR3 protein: CTSPGTSGGLAKNIQYF
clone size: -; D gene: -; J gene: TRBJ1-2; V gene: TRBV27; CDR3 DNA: TGTGCCAGCAGTTTGTTCCCCCCCGTAACAGGGAGAGGGTATGGCTACACCTTC; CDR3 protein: CASSLFPPVTGRGYGYTF
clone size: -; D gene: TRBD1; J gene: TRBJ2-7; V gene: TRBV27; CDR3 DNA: TGTGCCAGCAGTGTCGACCCGGGACAGGGGGCAGCCGGGGACCAGTACTTC; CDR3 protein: CASSVDPGQGAAGDQYF
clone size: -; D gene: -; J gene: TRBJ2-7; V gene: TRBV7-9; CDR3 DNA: TGTGCCAGCAGCCCCAGGACAGACTCCTACGAGCAGTACTTC; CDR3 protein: CASSPRTDSYEQYF
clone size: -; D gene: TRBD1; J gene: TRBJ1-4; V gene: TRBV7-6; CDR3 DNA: TGTGCCAGCAGCTCGGGACAGACCCTTAGAGAAAAACTGTTTTTT; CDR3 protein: CASSSGQTLREKLFF
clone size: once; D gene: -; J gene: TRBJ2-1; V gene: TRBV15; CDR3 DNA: TGTGCCACCAGCAGAGAATTTTACACCCGCTCCTACAATGAGCAGTTCTTC; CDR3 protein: CATSREFYTRSYNEQFF
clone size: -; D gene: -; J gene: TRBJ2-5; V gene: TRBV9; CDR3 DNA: TGTGCCAGCAGCCTCACGCCAGGAGAGGGAGAGACCCAGTACTTC; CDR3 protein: CASSLTPGEGETQYF
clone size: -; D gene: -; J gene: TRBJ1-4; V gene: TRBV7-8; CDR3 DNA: TGTGCCAGCAGCTTTACAGATGCAACTAATGAAAAACTGTTTTTT; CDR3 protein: CASSFTDATNEKLFF
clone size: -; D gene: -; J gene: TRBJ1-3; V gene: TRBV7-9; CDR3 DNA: TGTGCCAGCAGCCCCAACTACCGGACAGATCTCTCTGGAAACACCATATATTTT; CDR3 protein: CASSPNYRTDLSGNTIYF
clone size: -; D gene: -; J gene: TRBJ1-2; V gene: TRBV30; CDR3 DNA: TGTGCCTGGAGTGTTACAGACTATGGCTACACCTTC; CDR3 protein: CAWSVTDYGYTF
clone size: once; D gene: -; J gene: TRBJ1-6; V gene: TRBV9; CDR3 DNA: TGTGCCAGCAGCGTAGAGACAGCCTCGAATTCACCCCTCCACTTT; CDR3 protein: CASSVETASNSPLHF
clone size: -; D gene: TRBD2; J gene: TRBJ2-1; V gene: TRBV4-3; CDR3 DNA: TGCGCCAGCAGCCAAGATCTGTACGCGACTAGCGGCCCTGAACTTTGGCAGTTCTTC; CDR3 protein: CASSQDLYATSGPELWQFF
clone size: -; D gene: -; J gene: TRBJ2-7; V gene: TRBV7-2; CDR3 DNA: TGTGCCAGCAGCTTTTGGAAGGGGAACGAGCAGTACTTC; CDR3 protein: CASSFWKGNEQYF
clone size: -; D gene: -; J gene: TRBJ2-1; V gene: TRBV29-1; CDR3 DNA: TGCAGCGTTGAAGGTGATGGACTCTCCTACAATGAGCAGTTCTTC; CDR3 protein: CSVEGDGLSYNEQFF
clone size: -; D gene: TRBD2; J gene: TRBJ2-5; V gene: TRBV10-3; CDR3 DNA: TGTGCCATCAGTGAACCCCGGGGGGGAGAGACCCAGTACTTC; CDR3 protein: CAISEPRGGETQYF
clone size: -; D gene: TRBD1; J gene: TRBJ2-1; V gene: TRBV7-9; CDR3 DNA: TGTGCCAGCAGCGCACTTCAGCCCGGGACAGTAAATGAGCAGTTCTTC; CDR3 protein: CASSALQPGTVNEQFF
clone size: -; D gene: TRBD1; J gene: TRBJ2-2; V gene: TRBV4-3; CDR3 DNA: TGCGCCAGCAGCCAAAGGACAGGGGAGCCCGGGGAGCTGTTTTTT; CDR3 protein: CASSQRTGEPGELFF
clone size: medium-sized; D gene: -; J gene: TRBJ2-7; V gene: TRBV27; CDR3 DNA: TGTGCCAGCAGTTTATTATCTGGGGCCGAGCAGTACTTC; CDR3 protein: CASSLLSGAEQYF
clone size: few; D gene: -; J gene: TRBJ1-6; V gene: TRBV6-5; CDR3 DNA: TGTGCCAGCAGTTACTTAGACAGGTCGTATTCACCCCTCCACTTT; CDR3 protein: CASSYLDRSYSPLHF
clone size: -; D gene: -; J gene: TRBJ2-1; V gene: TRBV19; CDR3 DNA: TGTGCCAGTAGAAGCGGGACCTTGGACAGGGACCAGAATGAGCAGTTCTTC; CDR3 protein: CASRSGTLDRDQNEQFF
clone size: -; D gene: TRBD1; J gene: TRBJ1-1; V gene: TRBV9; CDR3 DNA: TGTGCCAGCAGCGGAGACAGGGATGGTACGCCTGAAGCTTTCTTT; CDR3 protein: CASSGDRDGTPEAFF
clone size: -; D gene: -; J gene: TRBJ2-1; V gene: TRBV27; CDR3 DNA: TGTGCCAGCAGTTTATCGTGGGGAGACAATGAGCAGTTCTTC; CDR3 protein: CASSLSWGDNEQFF
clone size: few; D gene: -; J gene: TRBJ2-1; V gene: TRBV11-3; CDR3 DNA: TGTGCCAGCAGCTTCGGTAGGAGCTCCTACAATGAGCAGTTCTTC; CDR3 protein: CASSFGRSSYNEQFF
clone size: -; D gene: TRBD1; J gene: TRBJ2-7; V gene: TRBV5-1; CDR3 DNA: TGCGCCAGCAGCTTGAGGACAGGGGTTAACGAGCAGTACTTC; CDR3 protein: CASSLRTGVNEQYF
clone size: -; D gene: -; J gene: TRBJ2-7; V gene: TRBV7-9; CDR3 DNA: TGTGCCAGCAGCCCGGAGGGACAGCGATCCTCCTACGAGCAGTACTTC; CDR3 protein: CASSPEGQRSSYEQYF
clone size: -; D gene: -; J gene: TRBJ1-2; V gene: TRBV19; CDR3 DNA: TGTGCCAGTAGTCCAAAGACCGCCTCGAAGGGGCTCAACTATGGCTACACCTTC; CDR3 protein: CASSPKTASKGLNYGYTF
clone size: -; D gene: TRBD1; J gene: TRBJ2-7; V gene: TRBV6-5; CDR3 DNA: TGTGCCAGCAGTTCCCGCGACAGGGGCTACGAGCAGTACTTC; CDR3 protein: CASSSRDRGYEQYF
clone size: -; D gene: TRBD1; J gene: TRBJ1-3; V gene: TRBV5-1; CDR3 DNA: TGCGCCAGCAGTCGCGGGACAGACTCTGGAAACACCATATATTTT; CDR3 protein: CASSRGTDSGNTIYF
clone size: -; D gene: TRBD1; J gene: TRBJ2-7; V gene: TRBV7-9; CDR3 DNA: TGTGCCAGCAGCGCCTCGACAGGGACCCTCTACGAGCAGTACTTC; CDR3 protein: CASSASTGTLYEQYF
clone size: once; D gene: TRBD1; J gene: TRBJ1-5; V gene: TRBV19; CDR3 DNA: TGTGCCAGTAGTATAGATCAGGGACAGGGCAATCAGCCCCAGCATTTT; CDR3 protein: CASSIDQGQGNQPQHF
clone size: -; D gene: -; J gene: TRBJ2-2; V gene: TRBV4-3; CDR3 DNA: TGCGCCAGCAGCCAGACGTTCCGACAGAGCCTAGGGGGCGGGGAGCTGTTTTTT; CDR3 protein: CASSQTFRQSLGGGELFF
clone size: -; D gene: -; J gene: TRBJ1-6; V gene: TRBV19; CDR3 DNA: TGTGCCAGTAGTATAGATCCTTTGGGGGCAGGCAATAATTCACCCCTCCACTTT; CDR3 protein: CASSIDPLGAGNNSPLHF
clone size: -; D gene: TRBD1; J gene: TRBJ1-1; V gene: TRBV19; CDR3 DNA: TGTGCCAGTAGTATAGTTCCGACAGGGTGGGACACTGAAGCTTTCTTT; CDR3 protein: CASSIVPTGWDTEAFF
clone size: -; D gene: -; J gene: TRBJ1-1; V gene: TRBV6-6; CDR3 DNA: TGTGCCAGCAGTTACAAGGGAGGGGGGGAAGCTTTCTTT; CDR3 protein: CASSYKGGGEAFF